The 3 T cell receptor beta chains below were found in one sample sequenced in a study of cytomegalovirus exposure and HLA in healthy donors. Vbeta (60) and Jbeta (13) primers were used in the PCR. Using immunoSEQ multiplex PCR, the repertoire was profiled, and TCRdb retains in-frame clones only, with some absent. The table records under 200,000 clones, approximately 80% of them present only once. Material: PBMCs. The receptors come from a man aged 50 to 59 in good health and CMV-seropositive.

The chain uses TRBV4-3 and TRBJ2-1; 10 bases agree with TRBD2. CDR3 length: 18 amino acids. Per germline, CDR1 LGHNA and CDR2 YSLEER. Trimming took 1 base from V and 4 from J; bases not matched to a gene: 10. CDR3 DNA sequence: TGCGCCAGCAGCCAAGCAGGAGCGGGGGGGCCAGGGTACAATGAGCAGTTCTTC. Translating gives CASSQAGAGGPGYNEQFF.

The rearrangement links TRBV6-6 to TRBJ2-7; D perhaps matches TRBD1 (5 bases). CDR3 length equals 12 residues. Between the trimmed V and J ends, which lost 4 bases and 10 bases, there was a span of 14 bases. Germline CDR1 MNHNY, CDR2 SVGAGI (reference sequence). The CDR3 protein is CASSSTGSPQYF. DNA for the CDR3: TGTGCCAGCAGTTCAACAGGTTCCCCCCAGTACTTC.

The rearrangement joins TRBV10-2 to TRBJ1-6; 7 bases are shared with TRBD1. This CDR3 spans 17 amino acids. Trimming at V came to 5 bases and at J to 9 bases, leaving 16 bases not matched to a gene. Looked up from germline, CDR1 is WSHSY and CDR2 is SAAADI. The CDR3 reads CASSPVVNTGVGSPLHF. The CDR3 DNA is TGCGCCAGCAGTCCTGTTGTGAATACAGGGGTAGGTTCACCCCTCCACTTT.